This entry lists 20 T cell receptor beta chains sequenced from one sample in a study of human T cells and chemical hapten exposure. MiXCR, run by TCRdb on the RACE reads, gives a single entry per CDR3 protein. The table lists approximately 90,000 distinct CDR3 sequences, about 11% of them singletons. Noted time point: patch test 2, 6 weeks after DPC sensitization. Treatment of the sample: therapeutic diphenylcyclopropenone sensitization with weekly scalp DPC. The sequencing here drew on whole blood, taken in connection with sensitization to the hapten diphenylcyclopropenone (DPC). The receptors were sampled from a man aged 40-49 years with alopecia areata. Some clones in this sample may be carry-over from other donors' samples.

This clonotype was counted at least ten times. The chain employs TRBV6-1 and TRBJ2-7; 10 nucleotides line up with TRBD2. Per germline, CDR1 MNHNS and CDR2 SASEGT. CDR3 length equals 14 residues. The ends lost 6 bases at V and 7 bases at J; junction bases unmatched: 9. The CDR3, as DNA: TGTGCCAGCAGGTCCCTAGCGGGAGTACAGGAGCAGTACTTC. Translated, it gives CASRSLAGVQEQYF.

In this sample, this clonotype turned up many times. The J gene is TRBJ2-7, the V gene TRBV11-3, with a weak D call TRBD1 (6 bases). The CDR3 loop spans 14 amino acids. V was cut by 5 bases and J by 3 bases, with 14 bases left in between. The germline gives CDR1 SGHNT, CDR2 YENEEA. The CDR3 region is CASSEPGQFYEQYV. CDR3 DNA: TGTGCCAGCAGCGAACCCGGACAGTTCTACGAGCAGTACGTC.

This clonotype was seen only a few times. The CDR3 DNA follows: TGTGCCAGGAGGACAGGCATTTCCTATGGCTACACCTTC. It is translated as CARRTGISYGYTF. The chain uses TRBV5-8 and TRBJ1-2, with 7 bases lining up with TRBD1. Germline V CDR1 and CDR2: SGHTS, YDEGEE. J gave up 4 bases and V 8 bases, and 8 bases lay outside the gene matches. The CDR3 spans 13 residues. The entire variable domain, with the rest obtained from reference TRBV5-8 and TRBJ1-2, is as follows: EAGVTQSPTHLIKTRGQQATLRCSPISGHTSVYWYQQALGLGLQFLLWYDEGEERNRGNFPPRFSGRQFPNYSSELNVNALELEDSALYLCARRTGISYGYTFGSGTRLTVV.

This clonotype was detected only a few times. The rearrangement links TRBV21-1 to TRBJ2-7. TRBV21-1 is a pseudogene locus. The CDR3 is 11 amino acids. The CDR3 DNA reads as TGTGCCAGCAGCAAAAACAGAGAGCAGTACGTC. Translation: CASSKNREQYV.

The gene calls are TRBV19 and TRBJ2-2; possibly TRBD2 for D (5 bases). Germline V gene lookup returns CDR1 LNHDA and CDR2 SQIVND (reference sequence). V was clipped by 1 base and J by 9 bases, with 12 bases between them. The CDR3 runs 14 residues. The CDR3 sequence: CASSIGRGSRELFF. For the CDR3, the DNA is TGTGCCAGTAGTATAGGTCGGGGATCCAGGGAGCTGTTTTTT.

This clonotype appeared a few times. The gene calls are TRBV5-6 and TRBJ1-6, with a weak D call TRBD1 (5 bases). The germline CDR1 and CDR2 sequences are SGHDT and YYEEEE. The CDR3 sequence is 16 residues long. V lost 4 bases and J lost 3, with 14 bases in between. CDR3 in DNA: TGTGCCAGCAGCCTTCCCGGGGGAGGCTATAATTCACCCCTCCACTTT. Its protein product is CASSLPGGGYNSPLHF.

This clonotype has just a few counts. This chain uses TRBV18 with TRBJ2-4, with a weak D call TRBD2 (6 bases). Trimming pared 5 bases from V and 8 bases from J, leaving 13 bases between. The CDR3 has 13 amino acids. Germline CDR1 is KGHSH and CDR2 is LQKENI. CDR3 protein: CASSSGQVDIQYF. In DNA, the CDR3 is TGTGCCAGCTCAAGCGGGCAGGTAGACATTCAGTACTTC.

This clonotype was recorded a few times. V gene TRBV5-1 combines with J gene TRBJ1-1; D is ambiguous. The V end was cut by 0 bases, the J end by 6 bases, with 12 bases between. Germline CDR1 and CDR2: SGHRS and YFSETQ. The CDR3 runs to 14 residues. CDR3 loop: CASSLGSLAAEAFF. The CDR3 region has the DNA TGCGCCAGCAGCTTGGGAAGCCTGGCGGCTGAAGCTTTCTTT. The variable domain in full, completed from reference TRBV5-1 and TRBJ1-1, reads KAGVTQTPRYLIKTRGQQVTLSCSPISGHRSVSWYQQTPGQGLQFLFEYFSETQRNKGNFPGRFSGRQFSNSRSEMNVSTLELGDSALYLCASSLGSLAAEAFFGQGTRLTVV.

This chain uses TRBV6-4 with TRBJ2-7, with TRBD2 identical over 7 bases. CDR3 length equals 13 residues. The germline CDR1 and CDR2 sequences are MRHNA and SNTAGT. V shed 5 bases and J 10 bases; nucleotides not matched to a gene: 11. CDR3 amino acids: CASSTGLRVPQYV. CDR3 bases: TGTGCCAGCAGTACGGGACTAAGAGTCCCACAGTACGTC.

The rearrangement uses TRBV6-1 and TRBJ2-3; 9 bases match TRBD2. From germline, CDR1 is MNHNS and CDR2 SASEGT. This CDR3 contains 16 residues. V lost 1 base, J lost 5 bases, and 7 bases stayed unmatched. CDR3 protein: CASSEGRGGFGDTQYF. The CDR3 DNA follows: TGTGCCAGCAGTGAAGGGCGGGGGGGGTTCGGAGATACGCAGTATTTT.

This clonotype was counted between two and nine times. The J gene is TRBJ2-3, the V gene TRBV7-3, with D possibly TRBD2 on 5 matching bases. V was shortened by 5 bases and J by 2 bases, with 8 bases between the two germline ends. The CDR3 spans 13 residues. Germline assignment: CDR1 SGHTA and CDR2 FQGTGA. CDR3: CASSRTYTDTQYF. CDR3 nucleotide sequence: TGTGCCAGCAGCCGGACTTACACAGATACGCAGTATTTT.

This chain connects TRBV7-3 to TRBJ2-1; D possibly corresponds to TRBD2 (6 bases). CDR1 is SGHTA and CDR2 is FQGTGA in the germline V gene. V dropped 1 base and J dropped 4 bases, with 14 bases sitting between them. CDR3 length: 16 residues. This CDR3 reads CASSLSAEGGYNEQFF. Here the CDR3 DNA reads TGTGCCAGCAGCTTAAGTGCGGAGGGTGGTTACAATGAGCAGTTCTTC.

The chain couples TRBV6-5 to TRBJ2-3; perhaps D is TRBD1 or TRBD2 (5 bases each). The CDR3 extends over 15 amino acids. Trimming pared 3 bases from V and 2 bases from J, leaving 12 bases between. Germline V gene data show CDR1 as MNHEY and CDR2 as SVGAGI. In DNA, the CDR3 is TGTGCCAGCAGTTATCTATGGGGGACCACAGATACGCAGTATTTT. Its protein is CASSYLWGTTDTQYF.

This clonotype showed up many times. The rearrangement joins TRBV6-5 to TRBJ1-2, with D perhaps matching TRBD1 (6 bases). CDR1 is MNHEY and CDR2 is SVGAGI in the germline V gene. The CDR3 extends over 15 amino acids. V lost 0 bases to trimming and J lost 3 bases, with 11 bases between them. CDR3 coding DNA: TGTGCCAGCAGTTACTCGACTGGGGGCGACTATGGCTACACCTTC. This codes for CASSYSTGGDYGYTF.

The CDR3 loop is CSVDLTSGRISDTQYF. The CDR3 DNA is TGCAGCGTTGACCTCACTAGCGGGAGGATCTCGGATACGCAGTATTTT. The chain employs TRBV29-1 and TRBJ2-3, with 12 bases that match TRBD2. Germline V lookup: CDR1 SQVTM, CDR2 ANQGSEA. Germline trimming cut 3 bases from V and 6 bases from J; bases unmatched to any gene: 10. There are 16 residues in the CDR3.

The chain's CDR3 is CASSQEWRSRGYGYTF. For the CDR3, the DNA is TGCGCCAGCAGCCAAGAATGGCGGAGTAGGGGGTATGGCTACACCTTC. This chain uses TRBV4-3 with TRBJ1-2, with TRBD1 as a possible D gene (6 bases). With 0 bases removed from V and 5 bases from J, the gap between germline ends came to 16 bases. The CDR3 consists of 16 residues. Germline V CDR1 and CDR2: LGHNA, YSLEER.

This clonotype was recorded a few times. The V gene is TRBV6-6, the J gene TRBJ2-3; tentative D call: TRBD2 (5 bases). This CDR3 has 12 residues. Deletions cut 10 bases from V and 4 bases from J, with 12 bases between. CDR1 and CDR2 (germline): MNHNY, SVGAGI (reference sequence). The CDR3 sequence: CAIGRGSDTQYF. As DNA, the CDR3 is TGTGCCATCGGTCGGGGATCAGATACGCAGTATTTT.

The chain combines TRBV20-1 with TRBJ1-1; D is unresolved. V was trimmed by 7 bases and J by 0 bases, leaving 12 bases between them. Germline loops: CDR1 DFQATT, CDR2 SNEGSKA (reference sequence). The length of the CDR3 is 13 residues. This CDR3 reads CSGGWSLNTEAFF. CDR3 DNA: TGCAGTGGGGGATGGTCTTTGAACACTGAAGCTTTCTTT.

The chain combines TRBV7-2 with TRBJ2-3; D uncertain. Trimming stripped 4 bases from V and 2 bases from J, with 10 bases between. In germline, CDR1 is SGHTA, CDR2 FQGNSA. This CDR3 has 14 residues. Written as DNA, the CDR3 is TGTGCCAGCAGCTCACGGACCCCCACAGATACGCAGTATTTT. As protein: CASSSRTPTDTQYF.

This clonotype was seen many times. J is TRBJ2-3 and V is TRBV4-3; D may correspond to TRBD1 or TRBD2 (6 bases each). The V end was cut by 3 bases, the J end by 2 bases, with 15 bases between. CDR3 length equals 16 residues. In germline, CDR1 is LGHNA, CDR2 YSLEER. The CDR3 sequence is CASSQAFGGPTDTQYF. DNA for the CDR3: TGCGCCAGCAGCCAGGCCTTTGGGGGGCCCACAGATACGCAGTATTTT.